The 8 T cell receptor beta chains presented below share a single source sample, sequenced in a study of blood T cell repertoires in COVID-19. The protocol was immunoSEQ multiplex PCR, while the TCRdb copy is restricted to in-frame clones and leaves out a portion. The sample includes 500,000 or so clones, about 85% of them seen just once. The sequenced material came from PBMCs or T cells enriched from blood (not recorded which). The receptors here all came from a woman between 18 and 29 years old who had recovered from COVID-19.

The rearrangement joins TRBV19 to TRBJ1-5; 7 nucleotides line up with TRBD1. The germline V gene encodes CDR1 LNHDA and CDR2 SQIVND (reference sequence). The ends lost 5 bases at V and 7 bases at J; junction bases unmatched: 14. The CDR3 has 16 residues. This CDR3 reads CASSSTGTENVQPQHF. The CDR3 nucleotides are TGTGCCAGTAGTTCCACCGGGACAGAAAATGTACAGCCCCAGCATTTT.

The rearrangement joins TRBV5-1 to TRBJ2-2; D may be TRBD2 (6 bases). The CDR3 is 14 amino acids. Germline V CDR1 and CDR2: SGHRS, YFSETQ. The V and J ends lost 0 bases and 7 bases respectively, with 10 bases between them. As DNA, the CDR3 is TGCGCCAGCAGCTTGGCCCCTAGCGACGGGGAGCTGTTTTTT. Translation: CASSLAPSDGELFF.

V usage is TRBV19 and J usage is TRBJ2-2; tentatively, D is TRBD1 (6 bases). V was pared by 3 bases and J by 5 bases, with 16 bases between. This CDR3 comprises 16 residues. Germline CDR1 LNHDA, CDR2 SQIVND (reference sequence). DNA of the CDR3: TGTGCCAGTAGTATCCCGACAGGCCTGGGGACCGGGGAGCTGTTTTTT. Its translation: CASSIPTGLGTGELFF.

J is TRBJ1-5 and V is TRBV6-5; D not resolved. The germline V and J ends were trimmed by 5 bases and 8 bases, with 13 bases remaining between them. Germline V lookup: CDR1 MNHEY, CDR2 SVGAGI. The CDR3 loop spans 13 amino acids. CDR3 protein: CASSPRAAEPQHF. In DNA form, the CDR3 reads TGTGCCAGCAGTCCCCGAGCGGCGGAGCCCCAGCATTTT.

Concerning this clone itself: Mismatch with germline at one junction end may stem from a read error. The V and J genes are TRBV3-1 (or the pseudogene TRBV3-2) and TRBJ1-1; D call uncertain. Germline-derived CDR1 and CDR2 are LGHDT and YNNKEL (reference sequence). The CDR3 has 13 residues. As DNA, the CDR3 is TGTGCCAGCAGCCAAGAGATAGCACATTTGGTAGAATTT. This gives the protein CASSQEIAHLVEF.

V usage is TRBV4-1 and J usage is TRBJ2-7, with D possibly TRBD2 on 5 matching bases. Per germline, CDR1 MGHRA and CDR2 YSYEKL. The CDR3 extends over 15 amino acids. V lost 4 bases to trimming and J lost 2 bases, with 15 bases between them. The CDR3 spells CASSPRAAAPYEQYF. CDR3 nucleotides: TGCGCCAGCAGCCCTAGGGCAGCGGCCCCCTACGAGCAGTACTTC.

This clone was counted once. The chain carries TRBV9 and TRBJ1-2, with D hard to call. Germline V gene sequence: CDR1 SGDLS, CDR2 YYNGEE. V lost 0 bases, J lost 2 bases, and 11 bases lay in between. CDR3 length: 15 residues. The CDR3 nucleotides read TGTGCCAGCAGCGTAGGGGGAGTTACGAACTATGGCTACACCTTC. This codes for CASSVGGVTNYGYTF.

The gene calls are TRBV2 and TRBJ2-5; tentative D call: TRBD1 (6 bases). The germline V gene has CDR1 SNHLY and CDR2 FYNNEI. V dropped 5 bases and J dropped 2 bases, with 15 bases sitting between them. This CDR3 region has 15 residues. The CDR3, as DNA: TGTGCCAGCAGTCAACAGGGTTTTGGGCAAGAGACCCAGTACTTC. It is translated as CASSQQGFGQETQYF.